The present entry profiles one TCR beta chain with its context. V lost 1 base and J lost 16, with 17 bases in between. This CDR3 contains 14 residues. Per the germline V gene, CDR1 is MNHEY and CDR2 is SMNVEV (reference sequence). These data belong to a study of shared clonotypes between healthy human individuals. Study-wide context: There were three CD4 naive, three CD4 memory, two CD8 naive and one CD8 memory plates per donor.

Assay used: immunoSEQ multiplex PCR; TCRdb lists only in-frame clones, some missing. The repertoire holds approximately 1,000,000 clones, with 60% to 85% as singletons. Only Caucasian adults living in Nashville, Tennessee served as donors. V gene TRBV27 combines with J gene TRBJ1-6, with D possibly TRBD1 on 5 matching bases. The sequence derives from a young man in good health. Some clones in this sample may be carry-over from other donors' samples. The sequenced sample was memory CD4+ T cells from PBMCs. Subset reported: CD45RA-negative fraction. The CDR3 reads CASSLLGGDKRLHF. The CDR3 DNA follows: TGTGCCAGCAGTTTATTAGGAGGGGATAAAAGGCTCCACTTT.